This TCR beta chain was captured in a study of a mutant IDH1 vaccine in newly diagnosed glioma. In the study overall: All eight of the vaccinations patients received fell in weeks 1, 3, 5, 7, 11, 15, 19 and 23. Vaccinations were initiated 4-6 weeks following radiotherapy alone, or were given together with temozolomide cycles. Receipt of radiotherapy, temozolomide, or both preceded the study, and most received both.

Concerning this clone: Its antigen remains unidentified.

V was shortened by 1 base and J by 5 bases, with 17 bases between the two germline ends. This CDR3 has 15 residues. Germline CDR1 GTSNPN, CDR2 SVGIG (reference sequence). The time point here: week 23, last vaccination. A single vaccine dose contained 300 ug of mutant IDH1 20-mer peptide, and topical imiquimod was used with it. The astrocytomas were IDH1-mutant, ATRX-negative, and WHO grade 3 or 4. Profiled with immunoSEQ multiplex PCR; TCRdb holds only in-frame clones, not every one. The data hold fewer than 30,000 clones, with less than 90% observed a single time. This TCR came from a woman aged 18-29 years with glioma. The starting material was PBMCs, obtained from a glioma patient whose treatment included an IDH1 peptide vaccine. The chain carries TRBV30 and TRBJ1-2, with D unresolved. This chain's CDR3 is CAWSAPVQALYGYTF. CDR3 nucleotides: TGTGCCTGGAGTGCCCCCGTTCAGGCCCTTTATGGCTACACCTTC.